This is a list of T cell receptor beta chains from one sample in a study of blood T cell repertoires in COVID-19. The protocol was immunoSEQ multiplex PCR, while the TCRdb copy is restricted to in-frame clones and leaves out a portion. The sample has roughly 200,000 clones; 86% are singletons. The sequencing input was PBMCs or T cells enriched from blood (not recorded which). These TCRs come from a woman in her thirties who had been exposed to COVID-19. Each CDR3 is given with its conserved first and last residue. The D gene is left open where the match is weak. A clone size is listed for some rows: how often the clone was seen (once, few, many), or a class if it is expanded.

clone size	J gene	D gene	V gene	CDR3 protein	CDR3 DNA
.	TRBJ2-7	.	TRBV29-1	CSVGAGSYEQYF	TGCAGCGTTGGGGCAGGGTCCTACGAGCAGTACTTC
.	TRBJ1-2	.	TRBV29-1	CSAWTANYGYTF	TGCAGCGCGTGGACAGCTAACTATGGCTACACCTTC
.	TRBJ2-3	.	TRBV19	CASSITSTPTDTQYF	TGTGCCAGTAGTATCACTAGCACCCCCACAGATACGCAGTATTTT
.	TRBJ1-6	.	TRBV21-1	CASIERGYYNSPLHF	TGTGCCAGCATTGAAAGGGGCTATTATAATTCACCCCTCCACTTT
.	TRBJ2-2	.	TRBV7-7	CASSQTVTGELFF	TGTGCCAGCAGCCAGACAGTAACCGGGGAGCTGTTTTTT
few	TRBJ2-3	TRBD2	TRBV5-1	CASSSSGGAADTQYF	TGCGCCAGCAGCTCAAGCGGGGGTGCCGCAGATACGCAGTATTTT
few	TRBJ2-1	TRBD1	TRBV7-2	CASSSTGGSYNEQFF	TGTGCCAGCAGCTCGACAGGGGGCTCCTACAATGAGCAGTTCTTC
.	TRBJ1-3	.	TRBV5-4	CASSFFQGTSSGNTIYF	TGTGCCAGCAGCTTCTTTCAGGGGACCAGCTCTGGAAACACCATATATTTT
once	TRBJ2-2	TRBD1	TRBV24-1	CATEPGQGAGELFF	TGTGCCACCGAACCGGGACAGGGCGCCGGGGAGCTGTTTTTT
once	TRBJ2-7	.	TRBV10-2	CASSFQVSSYEQYF	TGCGCCAGCAGTTTTCAGGTTAGCTCCTACGAGCAGTACTTC
.	TRBJ2-4	TRBD1	TRBV19	CASSLDRGLNIQYF	TGTGCCAGTAGCCTGGACAGGGGGCTAAACATTCAGTACTTC
.	TRBJ1-2	TRBD1	TRBV28	CASSLMGQVYTF	TGTGCCAGCAGTTTAATGGGACAGGTATATACCTTC
.	TRBJ2-3	TRBD1	TRBV7-6	CASSQIPRGPWTDTQYF	TGTGCCAGCAGCCAAATCCCAAGGGGGCCGTGGACAGATACGCAGTATTTT
.	TRBJ2-7	TRBD1	TRBV11-1	CASSPLGGTGAYEQYF	TGTGCCAGCAGCCCCCTTGGTGGGACAGGGGCATACGAGCAGTACTTC
.	TRBJ2-7	.	TRBV30	CAWSVRRLSDEQYF	TGTGCCTGGAGTGTACGGAGGCTATCGGACGAGCAGTACTTC
few	TRBJ2-1	.	TRBV10-3	CAISERGWEQFF	TGTGCCATCAGTGAACGGGGTTGGGAGCAGTTCTTC
once	TRBJ1-1	TRBD1	TRBV27	CASRSTGQNTEAFF	TGTGCCAGCAGATCGACAGGGCAGAACACTGAAGCTTTCTTT
.	TRBJ2-7	.	TRBV10-3	CAITRDRRSYEQYF	TGTGCCATCACACGCGACAGGCGTTCCTACGAGCAGTACTTC
.	TRBJ2-3	TRBD2	TRBV20-1	CSASRTSGGTSTDTQYF	TGCAGTGCTAGTCGGACTAGCGGGGGGACTAGCACAGATACGCAGTATTTT
.	TRBJ2-3	TRBD2	TRBV11-3	CASSLPTSGPTWPDTQYF	TGTGCCAGCAGCCTTCCTACTAGCGGGCCCACCTGGCCAGATACGCAGTATTTT
.	TRBJ2-3	TRBD1	TRBV10-3	CAISVNQGESATDTQYF	TGTGCCATCAGCGTAAATCAGGGGGAATCGGCCACAGATACGCAGTATTTT
.	TRBJ2-3	TRBD1	TRBV6-5	CASTSTGAQWDTQYF	TGTGCCAGCACCTCGACAGGGGCACAATGGGATACGCAGTATTTT
.	TRBJ1-2	TRBD1	TRBV18	CASSPPLGTGAGYTF	TGTGCCAGCTCACCACCGCTGGGGACAGGGGCGGGCTACACCTTC
once	TRBJ2-7	.	TRBV14	CASSEGLDYEQYF	TGTGCCAGCAGCGAAGGGTTAGACTACGAGCAGTACTTC
once	TRBJ2-5	.	TRBV4-1	CASSQVVTDQETQYF	TGCGCCAGCAGCCAAGTAGTTACTGACCAAGAGACCCAGTACTTC
.	TRBJ1-5	TRBD1	TRBV2	CASSDGQGHQPQHF	TGTGCCAGCAGTGATGGACAGGGGCACCAGCCCCAGCATTTT
.	TRBJ1-5	.	TRBV7-8	CASSIHADSLIQPQHF	TGTGCCAGCAGCATCCACGCCGACAGTCTTATTCAGCCCCAGCATTTT
.	TRBJ2-7	TRBD1	TRBV18	CASSPRTGPYEQYF	TGTGCCAGCTCACCACGGACAGGCCCCTACGAGCAGTACTTC
.	TRBJ2-5	.	TRBV28	CATAALEGWGETQYF	TGTGCCACCGCGGCGCTGGAGGGTTGGGGAGAGACCCAGTACTTC
.	TRBJ2-7	.	TRBV2	CASRRGPSYEQYF	TGTGCCAGCAGGCGGGGGCCCTCCTACGAGCAGTACTTC
.	TRBJ1-1	.	TRBV5-1	CASSYEGGLTEAFF	TGCGCCAGCAGTTATGAGGGGGGGCTCACTGAAGCTTTCTTT
.	TRBJ1-5	.	TRBV2	CASSGTTSSNQPQHF	TGTGCCAGCAGTGGGACAACGTCTAGCAATCAGCCCCAGCATTTT
.	TRBJ1-6	.	TRBV4-2	CASSQGDSYNSPLHF	TGTGCCAGCAGCCAAGGCGACTCCTATAATTCACCCCTCCACTTT
.	TRBJ2-1	.	TRBV5-1	CASSTVAVIYNEQFF	TGCGCCAGCAGCACCGTTGCGGTGATTTACAATGAGCAGTTCTTC
.	TRBJ1-1	.	TRBV6-5	CASREEVNTEAFF	TGTGCCAGTCGCGAGGAAGTGAACACTGAAGCTTTCTTT
.	TRBJ1-6	.	TRBV7-9	CASSGVGLGNSPLHF	TGTGCCAGCAGCGGAGTGGGACTGGGGAATTCACCCCTCCACTTT
.	TRBJ2-1	.	TRBV24-1	CATSPGSYNEQFF	TGTGCCACCAGTCCCGGCTCCTACAATGAGCAGTTCTTC
.	TRBJ2-6	.	TRBV10-3	CAITPGLANVLTF	TGTGCCATCACCCCGGGACTGGCCAACGTCCTGACTTTC
once	TRBJ1-6	.	TRBV2	CASIGVLNSPLHF	TGTGCCAGCATAGGGGTGCTGAATTCACCCCTCCACTTT
.	TRBJ1-6	TRBD1	TRBV28	CASSLTGEGSPLHF	TGTGCCAGCAGTTTGACAGGGGAGGGTTCACCCCTCCACTTT
few	TRBJ1-2	TRBD1	TRBV10-3	CAISDWTGEADGYTF	TGTGCCATCAGTGACTGGACAGGGGAAGCTGATGGCTACACCTTC
.	TRBJ1-4	.	TRBV14	CASSQFRLKQGEKLFF	TGTGCCAGCAGCCAATTTCGACTTAAACAGGGCGAAAAACTGTTTTTT
.	TRBJ1-2	TRBD1	TRBV3-1/TRBV3-2	CASSKRDRDRAYGYTF	TGTGCCAGCAGCAAAAGGGACCGGGACAGGGCGTATGGCTACACCTTC
once	TRBJ2-7	TRBD2	TRBV7-9	CASSLTSGASYEQYF	TGTGCCAGCAGCTTAACTAGCGGGGCCTCCTACGAGCAGTACTTC
.	TRBJ1-1	.	TRBV30	CAWSRDKGGTEAFF	TGTGCCTGGAGTCGGGATAAGGGAGGGACTGAAGCTTTCTTT
.	TRBJ2-7	TRBD1	TRBV6-5	CASSYRGYEQYF	TGTGCCAGCAGCTACAGGGGATACGAGCAGTACTTC
once	TRBJ2-1	TRBD2	TRBV3-1/TRBV3-2	CASSHTAGSGGYNEQFF	TGTGCCAGCAGCCATACGGCCGGTAGCGGGGGCTACAATGAGCAGTTCTTC
.	TRBJ2-7	TRBD1	TRBV7-6	CASSLGGGRALDEQYF	TGTGCCAGCAGCTTAGGAGGGGGCAGGGCTCTGGACGAGCAGTACTTC
.	TRBJ2-1	.	TRBV2	CASRGGQRNEQFF	TGTGCCAGCAGGGGGGGACAGCGCAATGAGCAGTTCTTC
.	TRBJ2-2	TRBD1	TRBV29-1	CSVPGQANTGELFF	TGCAGCGTGCCGGGACAGGCGAACACCGGGGAGCTGTTTTTT
.	TRBJ2-2	TRBD1	TRBV25-1	CASRTGQGYLGTGELFF	TGTGCCAGCAGGACGGGACAGGGATATTTGGGCACCGGGGAGCTGTTTTTT
.	TRBJ1-5	.	TRBV9	CASSVGPGNNQPQHF	TGTGCCAGCAGCGTAGGACCAGGGAACAATCAGCCCCAGCATTTT
.	TRBJ2-7	TRBD1	TRBV6-1	CASSEGDSSYEQYF	TGTGCCAGCAGTGAAGGGGACAGCTCCTACGAGCAGTACTTC
few	TRBJ1-6	TRBD1	TRBV14	CASSHRGQGSPLHF	TGTGCCAGCAGTCACAGGGGGCAGGGTTCACCCCTCCACTTT
once	TRBJ2-7	TRBD1	TRBV7-9	CASSSTGSEQYF	TGTGCCAGCAGCTCGACAGGGTCGGAGCAGTACTTC
.	TRBJ2-5	TRBD1	TRBV9	CASSDSSTGGAWETQYF	TGTGCCAGCAGCGACTCATCGACAGGGGGCGCGTGGGAGACCCAGTACTTC
.	TRBJ2-3	TRBD2	TRBV28	CASSLAGADTQYF	TGTGCCAGCAGCCTGGCGGGGGCAGATACGCAGTATTTT
once	TRBJ1-1	.	TRBV19	CASSIDVFLSVPAFF	TGTGCCAGTAGTATAGATGTGTTCTTGTCGGTCCCAGCTTTCTTT
.	TRBJ2-7	.	TRBV25-1	CASSELAGGTYEQYF	TGTGCCAGCAGTGAATTAGCAGGGGGGACCTACGAGCAGTACTTC